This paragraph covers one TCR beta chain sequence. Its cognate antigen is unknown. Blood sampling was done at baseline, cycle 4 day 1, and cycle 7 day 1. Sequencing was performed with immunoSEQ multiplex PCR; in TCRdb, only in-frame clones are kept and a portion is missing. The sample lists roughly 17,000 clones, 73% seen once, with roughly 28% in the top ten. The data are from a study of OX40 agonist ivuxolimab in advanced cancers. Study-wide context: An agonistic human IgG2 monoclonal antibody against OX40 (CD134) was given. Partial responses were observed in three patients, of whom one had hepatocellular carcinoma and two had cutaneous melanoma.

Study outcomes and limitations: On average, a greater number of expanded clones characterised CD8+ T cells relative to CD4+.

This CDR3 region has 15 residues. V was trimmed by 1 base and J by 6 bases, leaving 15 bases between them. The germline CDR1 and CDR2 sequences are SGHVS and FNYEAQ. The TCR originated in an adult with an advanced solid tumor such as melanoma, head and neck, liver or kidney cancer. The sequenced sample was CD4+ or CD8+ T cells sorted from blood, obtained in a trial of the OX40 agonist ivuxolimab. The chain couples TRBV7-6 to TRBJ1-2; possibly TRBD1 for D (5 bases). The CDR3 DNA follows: TGTGCCAGCAGCTTAGAGTCCTCGGCAGGGAATGGCTACACCTTC. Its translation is CASSLESSAGNGYTF.